This T cell receptor beta chain came from a study of early T cells in non-severe SARS-CoV-2 infection. Individual cDNA molecules were tagged with unique molecular identifiers. TCRdb reprocessed the 5' RACE reads with MiXCR, giving one entry per CDR3 protein. The sample shows around 99,000 distinct CDR3 sequences, 11% of them seen only once. Trimming pared 3 bases from V and 0 bases from J, leaving 10 bases between. This CDR3 has 15 residues. Looked up from germline, CDR1 is MDHEN and CDR2 is SYDVKM. This clonotype appeared a few times. The source is an adult who was a healthcare worker with PCR-confirmed SARS-CoV-2 infection or an uninfected control (not recorded which). Sequences were obtained from whole blood. V gene TRBV28 combines with J gene TRBJ2-3; maybe TRBD1 (6 bases). CDR3 DNA: TGTGCCAGCAGTTTGGGGGCGGTTAGCACAGATACGCAGTATTTT. It codes for CASSLGAVSTDTQYF. Full variable domain (remainder filled in from reference TRBV28 and TRBJ2-3): DVKVTQSSRYLVKRTGEKVFLECVQDMDHENMFWYRQDPGLGLRLIYFSYDVKMKEKGDIPEGYSVSREKKERFSLILESASTNQTSMYLCASSLGAVSTDTQYFGPGTRLTVL.